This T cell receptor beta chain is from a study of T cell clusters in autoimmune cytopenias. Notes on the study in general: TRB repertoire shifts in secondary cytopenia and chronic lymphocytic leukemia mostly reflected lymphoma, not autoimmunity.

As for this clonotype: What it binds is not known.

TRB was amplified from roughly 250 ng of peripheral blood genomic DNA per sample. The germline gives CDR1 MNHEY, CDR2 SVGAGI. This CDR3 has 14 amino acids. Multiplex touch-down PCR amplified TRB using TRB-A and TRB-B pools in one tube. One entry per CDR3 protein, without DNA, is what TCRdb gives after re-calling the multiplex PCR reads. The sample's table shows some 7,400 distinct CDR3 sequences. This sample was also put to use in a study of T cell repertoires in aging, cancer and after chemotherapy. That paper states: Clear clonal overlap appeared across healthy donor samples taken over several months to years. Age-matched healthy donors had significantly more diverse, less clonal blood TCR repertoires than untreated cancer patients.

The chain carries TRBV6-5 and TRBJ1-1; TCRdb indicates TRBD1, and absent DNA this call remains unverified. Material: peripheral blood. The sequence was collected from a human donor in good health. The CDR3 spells CASNQGMHGTEAFF.